The clone carrying this T cell receptor (beta chain) showed up many times. Amplification targeted TCR beta CDR3 regions from RNA transcripts. The study used the HTBI primer set for a first-round RT-PCR of the TCR CDR3. From the multiplex PCR reads, TCRdb called clonotypes with MiXCR, one entry per CDR3 protein. The table shows approximately 510,000 distinct CDR3 sequences, with 40% to 50% occurring only once. The record originates from a study of T cells in Graves' hyperthyroidism and ophthalmopathy. The sequencing input was peripheral blood or thyroid tissue (not recorded which). The sequence was obtained from an adult woman with Graves' disease, either hyperthyroidism or ophthalmopathy (not recorded which).

CDR3: CASSVQTGLAGVIYQETQYF. CDR3 bases: TGTGCCAGCAGTGTCCAGACGGGACTAGCGGGAGTAATCTACCAAGAGACCCAGTACTTC. This chain connects TRBV2 to TRBJ2-5, with 14 bases identical to TRBD2. The germline V gene encodes CDR1 SNHLY and CDR2 FYNNEI. There are 20 residues in the CDR3. With V trimmed by 4 bases and J by 0 bases, 13 bases remained unmatched. Variable domain in full (rest from reference TRBV2 and TRBJ2-5): EPEVTQTPSHQVTQMGQEVILRCVPISNHLYFYWYRQILGQKVEFLVSFYNNEISEKSEIFDDQFSVERPDGSNFTLKIRSTKLEDSAMYFCASSVQTGLAGVIYQETQYFGPGTRLLVL.